Listed below are T cell receptor beta chains from one sample, sequenced in a study of alternative splicing in chronic myeloid leukemia remission. From the bulk RNA-seq reads, TCRdb lists one entry per CDR3 protein and no DNA. The sample records approximately 500 distinct CDR3 sequences, less than 97% being singletons. The starting material was PBMCs or total blood leukocytes (not recorded which), obtained during remission. Receptor source: an adult with chronic myeloid leukemia. The CDR3 runs from the conserved cysteine through the conserved F or W. Where a row states a size, it is once, few, many or the class of an expanded clone; other rows omit it.

size: once; V: TRBV5-1; J: TRBJ1-4; CDR3: CASSLERGQLNEKLFF
size: .; V: TRBV11-2; J: TRBJ2-5; CDR3: CASSLQLASQETQYF
size: .; V: TRBV20-1; J: TRBJ2-3; CDR3: CSAKPGGRTQYF
size: .; V: TRBV7-2; J: TRBJ1-2; CDR3: CASSSVGLYGYTF
size: .; V: TRBV5-5; J: TRBJ2-1; CDR3: CASSLRVGGADYNEQFF
size: .; V: TRBV5-1; J: TRBJ1-1; CDR3: CASSLDGPRDTEAFF
size: .; V: TRBV6-1; J: TRBJ2-1; CDR3: CASFEDYYNEQFF
size: .; V: TRBV19; J: TRBJ2-1; CDR3: CASSDQHSNEQFF
size: .; V: TRBV10-1; J: TRBJ2-7; CDR3: CASSVAASGGPYEQYF
size: once; V: TRBV27; J: TRBJ2-2; CDR3: CASSIRLDTGELFF
size: .; V: TRBV7-3; J: TRBJ2-1; CDR3: CASSFFRDRVWNEQFF
size: few; V: TRBV3-1; J: TRBJ1-3; CDR3: CASSQDLPNSGNTIYF
size: .; V: TRBV7-9; J: TRBJ2-6; CDR3: CASSFGLGGANVLTF
size: .; V: TRBV6-2/TRBV6-3; J: TRBJ2-1; CDR3: CASSSPSGGFRNEQFF
size: once; V: TRBV9; J: TRBJ1-3; CDR3: CASSVDSSGNTIYF
size: once; V: TRBV11-3; J: TRBJ2-3; CDR3: CASSQVGVIDTQYF
size: .; V: TRBV7-2; J: TRBJ2-3; CDR3: CASSLVLAADTQYF
size: .; V: TRBV7-9; J: TRBJ1-3; CDR3: CASGGRTSAVYSGNTIYF
size: .; V: TRBV10-3; J: TRBJ1-6; CDR3: CAIKETANSPLHF
size: .; V: TRBV20-1; J: TRBJ1-1; CDR3: CSAALGQVINTEAFF
size: .; V: TRBV7-2; J: TRBJ1-1; CDR3: CASSFWAGAEEAFF
size: .; V: TRBV28; J: TRBJ2-3; CDR3: CASSLGGYTDTQYF
size: .; V: TRBV4-3; J: TRBJ2-1; CDR3: CASSQDQYHPDNEQFF
size: .; V: TRBV18; J: TRBJ2-5; CDR3: CASSRQGGETQYF
size: .; V: TRBV28; J: TRBJ1-1; CDR3: CASRPSNRETTEAFF
size: .; V: TRBV6-5; J: TRBJ2-1; CDR3: CASSSSGGPYNEQFF
size: once; V: TRBV20-1; J: TRBJ1-5; CDR3: CSARVGGELNQPQHF
size: few; V: TRBV20-1; J: TRBJ1-1; CDR3: CSARPPTGQNTEAFF
size: .; V: TRBV6-1; J: TRBJ1-5; CDR3: CASGTGPISNQPQHF
size: .; V: TRBV7-9; J: TRBJ2-3; CDR3: CASIKERGGTDTQYF
size: .; V: TRBV3-1; J: TRBJ2-3; CDR3: CASSQVGGTDTQYF
size: once; V: TRBV7-2; J: TRBJ1-2; CDR3: CASSLEARNYGYTF
size: .; V: TRBV3-1; J: TRBJ1-3; CDR3: CASSQDRRGSGGNTIYF
size: .; V: TRBV28; J: TRBJ1-1; CDR3: CASSFGQGGAFF
size: .; V: TRBV7-9; J: TRBJ2-7; CDR3: CASSLRDGPIEQYF
size: .; V: TRBV9; J: TRBJ1-5; CDR3: CASSTQGDVWQPQHF
size: .; V: TRBV5-1; J: TRBJ1-1; CDR3: CASSLQGAGNTEAFF
size: .; V: TRBV11-2; J: TRBJ2-5; CDR3: CASSLPLPGQGTGETQYF
size: .; V: TRBV11-2; J: TRBJ2-1; CDR3: CASSSPAGGPRAFF
size: .; V: TRBV2; J: TRBJ2-1; CDR3: CASSGDYYNEQFF
size: .; V: TRBV7-9; J: TRBJ2-3; CDR3: CASSGGGSADTQYF
size: .; V: TRBV7-9; J: TRBJ2-1; CDR3: CASSPRLPGDNEQFF
size: .; V: TRBV18; J: TRBJ2-3; CDR3: CASSRIQGSNADTQYF
size: .; V: TRBV27; J: TRBJ2-3; CDR3: CASTRWGRASGTDTQYF
size: .; V: TRBV12-3/TRBV12-4; J: TRBJ2-1; CDR3: CASSLARRLSYNEQFF
size: .; V: TRBV20-1; J: TRBJ1-5; CDR3: CSAGSGRKNQPQHF
size: .; V: TRBV20-1; J: TRBJ1-2; CDR3: CSARPREGGDYGYTF
size: .; V: TRBV6-5; J: TRBJ1-5; CDR3: CASRWDATGNQLQHF
size: .; V: TRBV5-1; J: TRBJ1-1; CDR3: CASSLSGGTVNTEAFF
size: .; V: TRBV6-2/TRBV6-3; J: TRBJ1-2; CDR3: CASSYGPYGYTF